This T cell receptor beta chain was documented in a study of T cells expressing NK-cell markers. The CDR3 totals 14 residues. Germline V gene sequence: CDR1 SNHLY, CDR2 FYNNEI. TCRdb re-called the 5' RACE reads; every CDR3 protein appears as one record, without DNA. The table lists approximately 440,000 distinct CDR3 sequences. The specimen sequenced was blood T cells: a sorted CD56 or NKG2C T cell subset, CD4+ or CD8+ T cells, or bulk PBMC T cells (not recorded which). This TCR was recovered from a woman aged 50 to 60 in good health. The chain links TRBV2 to TRBJ2-2; checking the TCRdb D call of TRBD2 is not possible without DNA. CDR3 sequence: CASSSSSHTGELFF.